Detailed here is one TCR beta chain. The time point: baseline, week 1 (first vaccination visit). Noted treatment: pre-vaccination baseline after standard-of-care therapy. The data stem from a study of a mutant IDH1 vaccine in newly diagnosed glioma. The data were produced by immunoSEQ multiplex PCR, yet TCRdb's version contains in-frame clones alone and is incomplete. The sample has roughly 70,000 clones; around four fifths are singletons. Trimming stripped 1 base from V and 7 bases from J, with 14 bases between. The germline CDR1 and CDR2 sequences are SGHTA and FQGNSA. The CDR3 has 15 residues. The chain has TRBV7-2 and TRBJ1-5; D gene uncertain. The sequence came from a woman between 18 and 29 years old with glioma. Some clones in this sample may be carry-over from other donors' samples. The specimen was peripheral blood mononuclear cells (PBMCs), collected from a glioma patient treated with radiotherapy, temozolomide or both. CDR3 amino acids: CASSLVSGGEQPQHF. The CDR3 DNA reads TGTGCCAGCAGCTTAGTGTCAGGAGGAGAGCAGCCCCAGCATTTT.